Described below is a single T cell receptor (beta chain) sequence and its context. Its antigen is not identified. This sample stems from a study of post-analysis software for immune sequencing data. Whole-study results and caveats: Controls showed lower frequencies than patients for a few TRBV segments, and TRBV5-6, TRBV5-1 and TRBV20-1 were among these.

Presence of unique molecular identifiers characterized the TCR beta cDNA libraries. TCRdb ran MiXCR on the PCR reads and lists one entry per CDR3 protein. Here the sample spans some 690,000 distinct CDR3 sequences, roughly 27% being singletons. Germline CDR1 reads MNHNS; CDR2 reads SASEGT. This CDR3 contains 15 residues. The junction had 10 bases not matched to a gene; V was cut back by 3 bases and J by 11 bases. Sequencing was done on a sample of blood. This receptor was identified in a girl between 5 and 17 years old with multiple sclerosis. This sequence joins TRBV6-1 and TRBJ1-6; 7 nucleotides line up with TRBD1. The CDR3 protein is CASSDWGQGVTPLHF. The CDR3 bases are TGTGCCAGCAGTGATTGGGGCCAGGGGGTTACACCCCTCCACTTT.